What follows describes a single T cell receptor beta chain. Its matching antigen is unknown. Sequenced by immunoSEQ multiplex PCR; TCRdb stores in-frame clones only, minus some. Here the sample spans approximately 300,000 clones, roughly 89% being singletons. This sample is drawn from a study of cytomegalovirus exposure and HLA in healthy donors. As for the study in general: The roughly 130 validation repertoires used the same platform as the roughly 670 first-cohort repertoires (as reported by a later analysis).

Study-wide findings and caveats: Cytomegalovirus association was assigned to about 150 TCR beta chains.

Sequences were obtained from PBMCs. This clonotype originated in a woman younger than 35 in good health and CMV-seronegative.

The CDR3 protein is CASSLGLAAIDTQYF. The DNA of the CDR3 is TGCGCCAGCAGCTTGGGACTAGCGGCGATAGATACGCAGTATTTT. The V gene is TRBV5-1, the J gene TRBJ2-3; 9 bases are shared with TRBD2. Germline CDR1 SGHRS, CDR2 YFSETQ. Trimming took 0 bases from V and 5 from J; bases not matched to a gene: 4. The CDR3 contains 15 residues.